This TCR beta chain was found in a study of cytomegalovirus exposure and HLA in healthy donors. Regarding the study as a whole: In a later analysis, at a false discovery rate of 0.05, fewer than 20,000 TCR beta sequences matched HLA alleles. The study listed approximately 160 cytomegalovirus-associated TCR beta chains.

Healthy people donating bone marrow made up the donors. Both 60 Vbeta primers and 13 Jbeta primers went into the PCR. The assay was immunoSEQ multiplex PCR, and TCRdb's table has in-frame clones only and misses some. The data hold more than 100,000 clones, with 65% to 75% observed a single time. Notes on this clone: Its target is unknown.

The source material was PBMCs. The source is a woman aged 45-60 years in good health and CMV-seropositive.

CDR3 nucleotide sequence: TGCGCCAGCAGCTTGGATGGGGGCGCCTATCAGCCCCAGCATTTT. Its translation: CASSLDGGAYQPQHF. The V call is TRBV5-1, the J call TRBJ1-5; a possible D gene is TRBD1 (6 bases). Germline values: CDR1 SGHRS, CDR2 YFSETQ. Trimming took 0 bases from V and 5 from J, leaving 12 bases between them. This CDR3 has 15 residues.